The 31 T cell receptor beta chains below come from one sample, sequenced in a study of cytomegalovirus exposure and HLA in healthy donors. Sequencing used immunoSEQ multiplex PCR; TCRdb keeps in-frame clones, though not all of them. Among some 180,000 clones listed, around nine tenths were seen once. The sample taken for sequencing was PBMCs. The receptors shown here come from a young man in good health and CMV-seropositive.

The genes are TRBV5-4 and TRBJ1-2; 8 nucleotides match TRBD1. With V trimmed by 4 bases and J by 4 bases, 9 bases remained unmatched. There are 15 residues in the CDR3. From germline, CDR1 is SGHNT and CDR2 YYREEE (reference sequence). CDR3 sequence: CASSPDREFSYGYTF. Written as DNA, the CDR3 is TGTGCCAGCAGCCCGGACAGGGAGTTTAGCTATGGCTACACCTTC. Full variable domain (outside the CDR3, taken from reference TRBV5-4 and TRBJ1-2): ETGVTQSPTHLIKTRGQQVTLRCSSQSGHNTVSWYQQALGQGPQFIFQYYREEENGRGNFPPRFSGLQFPNYSSELNVNALELDDSALYLCASSPDREFSYGYTFGSGTRLTVV.

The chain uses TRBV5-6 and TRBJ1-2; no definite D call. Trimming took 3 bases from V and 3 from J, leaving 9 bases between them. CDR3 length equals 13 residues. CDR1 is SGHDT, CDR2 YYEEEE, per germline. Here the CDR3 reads CASSSAGYYGYTF. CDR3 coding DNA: TGTGCCAGCAGCTCCGCGGGATACTATGGCTACACCTTC.

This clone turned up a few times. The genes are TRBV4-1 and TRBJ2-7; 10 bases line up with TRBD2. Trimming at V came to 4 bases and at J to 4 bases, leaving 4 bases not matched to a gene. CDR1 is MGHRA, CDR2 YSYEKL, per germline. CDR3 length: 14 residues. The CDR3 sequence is CASSPGTSVYEQYF. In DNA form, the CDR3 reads TGCGCCAGCAGCCCCGGGACTAGCGTGTACGAGCAGTACTTC.

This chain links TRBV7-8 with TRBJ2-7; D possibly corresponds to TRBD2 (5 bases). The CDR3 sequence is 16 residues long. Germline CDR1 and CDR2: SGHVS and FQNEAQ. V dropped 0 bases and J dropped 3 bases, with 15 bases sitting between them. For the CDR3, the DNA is TGTGCCAGCAGCTTAGCTTGGAGGATAGCCGACTACGAGCAGTACTTC. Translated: CASSLAWRIADYEQYF.

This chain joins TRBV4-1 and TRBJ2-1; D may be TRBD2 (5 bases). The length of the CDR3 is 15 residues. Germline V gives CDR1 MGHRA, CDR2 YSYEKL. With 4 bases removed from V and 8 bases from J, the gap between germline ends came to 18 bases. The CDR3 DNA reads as TGCGCCAGCAGCCCCCAACGGACGGGGTCCTATGAGCAGTTCTTC. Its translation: CASSPQRTGSYEQFF.

As DNA, the CDR3 is TGCAGCGTCAGTTACGGGGTAGCTGGAAACACCATATATTTT. Amino acids: CSVSYGVAGNTIYF. V and J are TRBV29-1 and TRBJ1-3; D ambiguous. The CDR3 is 14 residues long. The V end lost 6 bases, the J end lost 2 bases, and 14 bases lay between the germline ends. In germline, CDR1 is SQVTM, CDR2 ANQGSEA.

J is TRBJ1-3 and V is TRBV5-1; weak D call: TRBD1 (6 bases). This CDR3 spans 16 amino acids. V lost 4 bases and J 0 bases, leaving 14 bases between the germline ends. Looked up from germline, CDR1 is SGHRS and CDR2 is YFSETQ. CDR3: CASSTGQLFSGNTIYF. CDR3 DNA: TGCGCCAGCAGCACTGGACAGCTTTTCTCTGGAAACACCATATATTTT.

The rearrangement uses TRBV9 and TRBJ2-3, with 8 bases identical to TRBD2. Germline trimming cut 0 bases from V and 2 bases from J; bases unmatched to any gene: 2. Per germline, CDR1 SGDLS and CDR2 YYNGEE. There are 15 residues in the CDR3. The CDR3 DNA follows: TGTGCCAGCAGCGTAGGTAGCGGGGTCACAGATACGCAGTATTTT. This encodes CASSVGSGVTDTQYF.

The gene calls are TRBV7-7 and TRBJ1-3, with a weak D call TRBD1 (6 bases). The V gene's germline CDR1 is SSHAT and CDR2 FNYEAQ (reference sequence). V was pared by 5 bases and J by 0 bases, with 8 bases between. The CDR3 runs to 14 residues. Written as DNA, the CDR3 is TGTGCCAGCAGCCAGGACAGCTCTGGAAACACCATATATTTT. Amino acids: CASSQDSSGNTIYF.

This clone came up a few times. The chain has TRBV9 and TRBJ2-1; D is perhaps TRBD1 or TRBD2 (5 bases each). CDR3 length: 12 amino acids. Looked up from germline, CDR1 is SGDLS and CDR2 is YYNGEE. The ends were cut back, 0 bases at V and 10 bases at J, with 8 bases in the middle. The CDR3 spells CASSVVGTEQFF. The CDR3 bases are TGTGCCAGCAGCGTAGTCGGGACCGAGCAGTTCTTC.

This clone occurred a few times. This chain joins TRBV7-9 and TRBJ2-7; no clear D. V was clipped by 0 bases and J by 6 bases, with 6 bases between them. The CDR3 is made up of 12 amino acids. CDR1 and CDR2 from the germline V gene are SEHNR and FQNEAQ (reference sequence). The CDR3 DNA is TGTGCCAGCAGCTTAGCCCACCCCGAGCAGTACTTC. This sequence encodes CASSLAHPEQYF. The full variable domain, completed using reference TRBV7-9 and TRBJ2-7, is DTGVSQNPRHKITKRGQNVTFRCDPISEHNRLYWYRQTLGQGPEFLTYFQNEAQLEKSRLLSDRFSAERPKGSFSTLEIQRTEQGDSAMYLCASSLAHPEQYFGPGTRLTVT.

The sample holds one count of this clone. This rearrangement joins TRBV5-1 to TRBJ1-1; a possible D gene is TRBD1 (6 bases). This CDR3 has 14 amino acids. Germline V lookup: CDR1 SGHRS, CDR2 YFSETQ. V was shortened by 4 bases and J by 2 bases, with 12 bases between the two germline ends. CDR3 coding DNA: TGCGCCAGCAGCGCTGGGACAATCAACACTGAAGCTTTCTTT. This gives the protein CASSAGTINTEAFF.

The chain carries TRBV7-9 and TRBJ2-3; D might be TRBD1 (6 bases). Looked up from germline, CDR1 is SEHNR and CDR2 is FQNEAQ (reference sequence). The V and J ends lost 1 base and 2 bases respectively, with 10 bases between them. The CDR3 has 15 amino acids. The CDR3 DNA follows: TGTGCCAGCAGCTTAGGGCGGACAGACACAGATACGCAGTATTTT. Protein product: CASSLGRTDTDTQYF.

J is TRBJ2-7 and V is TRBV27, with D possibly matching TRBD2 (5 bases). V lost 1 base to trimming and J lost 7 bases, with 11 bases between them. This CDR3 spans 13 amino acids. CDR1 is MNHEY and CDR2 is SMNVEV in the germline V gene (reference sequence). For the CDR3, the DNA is TGTGCCAGCAGTTTATTGGGCGGGCTGGAGCAGTACTTC. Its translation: CASSLLGGLEQYF.

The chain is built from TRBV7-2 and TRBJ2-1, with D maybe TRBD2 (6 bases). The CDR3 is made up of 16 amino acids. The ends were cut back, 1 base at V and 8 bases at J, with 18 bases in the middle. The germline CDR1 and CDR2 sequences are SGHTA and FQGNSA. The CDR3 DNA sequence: TGTGCCAGCAGCTTAGTTAGGGACTCCCGGGTCGATGAGCAGTTCTTC. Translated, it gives CASSLVRDSRVDEQFF.

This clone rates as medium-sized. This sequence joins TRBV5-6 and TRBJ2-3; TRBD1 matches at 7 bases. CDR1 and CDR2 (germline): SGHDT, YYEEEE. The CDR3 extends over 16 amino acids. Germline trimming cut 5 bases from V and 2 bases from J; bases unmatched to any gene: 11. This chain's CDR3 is CASRPRDRPNTDTQYF. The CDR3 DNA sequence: TGTGCCAGCAGGCCCCGGGACAGACCTAACACAGATACGCAGTATTTT.

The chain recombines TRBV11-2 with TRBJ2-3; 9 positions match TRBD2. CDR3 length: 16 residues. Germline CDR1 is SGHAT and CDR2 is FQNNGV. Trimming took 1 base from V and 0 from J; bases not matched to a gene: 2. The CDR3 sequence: CASSLVTSGSTDTQYF. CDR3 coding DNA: TGTGCCAGCAGCTTAGTAACTAGCGGGAGCACAGATACGCAGTATTTT.

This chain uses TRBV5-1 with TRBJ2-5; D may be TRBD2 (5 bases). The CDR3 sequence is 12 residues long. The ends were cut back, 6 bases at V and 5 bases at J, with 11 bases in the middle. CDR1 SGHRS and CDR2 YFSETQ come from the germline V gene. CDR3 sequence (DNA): TGCGCCAGCACGGAGGCTATGGAGACCCAGTACTTC. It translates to CASTEAMETQYF.

The CDR3 coding sequence is TGTGCCAGCAGCTTTCCAGGGGACGAGCAGTACTTC. It encodes CASSFPGDEQYF. V usage is TRBV5-6 and J usage is TRBJ2-7; tentatively, D is TRBD1 (6 bases). From germline, CDR1 is SGHDT and CDR2 YYEEEE. Between the trimmed V and J ends, which lost 2 bases and 5 bases, there was a span of 8 bases. This CDR3 spans 12 amino acids.

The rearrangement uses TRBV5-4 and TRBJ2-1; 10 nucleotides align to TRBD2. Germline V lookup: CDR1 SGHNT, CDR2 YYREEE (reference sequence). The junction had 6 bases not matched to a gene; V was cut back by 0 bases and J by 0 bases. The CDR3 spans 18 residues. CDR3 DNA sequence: TGTGCCAGCAGCTTGGGGACTAGCGGCGCGGGCTCCTACAATGAGCAGTTCTTC. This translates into CASSLGTSGAGSYNEQFF.

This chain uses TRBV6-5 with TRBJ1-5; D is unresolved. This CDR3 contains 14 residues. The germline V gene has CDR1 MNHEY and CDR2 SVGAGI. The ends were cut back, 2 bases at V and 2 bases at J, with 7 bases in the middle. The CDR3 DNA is TGTGCCAGCAGTTACGGGCCAGGCAATCAGCCCCAGCATTTT. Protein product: CASSYGPGNQPQHF.

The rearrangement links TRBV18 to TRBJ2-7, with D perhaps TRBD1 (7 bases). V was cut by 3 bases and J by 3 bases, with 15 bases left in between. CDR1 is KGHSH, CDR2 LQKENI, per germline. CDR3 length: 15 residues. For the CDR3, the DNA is TGTGCCAGCTCACCTACCCCCAGGGGGGTCTACGAGCAGTACTTC. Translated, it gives CASSPTPRGVYEQYF.

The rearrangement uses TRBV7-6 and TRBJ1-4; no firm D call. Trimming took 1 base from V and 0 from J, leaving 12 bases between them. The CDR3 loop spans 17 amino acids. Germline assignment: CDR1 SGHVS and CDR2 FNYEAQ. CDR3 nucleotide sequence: TGTGCCAGCAGCTTAGATGGCAGCACCTCAACTAATGAAAAACTGTTTTTT. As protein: CASSLDGSTSTNEKLFF.

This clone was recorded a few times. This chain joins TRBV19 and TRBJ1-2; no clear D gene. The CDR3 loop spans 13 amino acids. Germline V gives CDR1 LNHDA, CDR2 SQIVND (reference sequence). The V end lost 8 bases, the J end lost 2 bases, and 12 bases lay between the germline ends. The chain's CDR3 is CASSRLGNYGYTF. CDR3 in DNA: TGTGCCAGTTCGAGGCTAGGGAACTATGGCTACACCTTC. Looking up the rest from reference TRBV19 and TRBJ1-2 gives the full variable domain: DGGITQSPKYLFRKEGQNVTLSCEQNLNHDAMYWYRQDPGQGLRLIYYSQIVNDFQKGDIAEGYSVSREKKESFPLTVTSAQKNPTAFYLCASSRLGNYGYTFGSGTRLTVV.

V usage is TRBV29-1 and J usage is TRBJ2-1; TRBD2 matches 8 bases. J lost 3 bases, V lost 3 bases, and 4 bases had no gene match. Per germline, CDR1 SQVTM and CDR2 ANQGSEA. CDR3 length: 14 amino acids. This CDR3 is CSVDPAGGYNEQFF. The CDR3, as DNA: TGCAGCGTTGACCCCGCGGGAGGCTACAATGAGCAGTTCTTC.

For the CDR3, the DNA is TGTGCCAGCAGCTTACTAGGGGTCAATCAGCCCCAGCATTTT. Encoded protein: CASSLLGVNQPQHF. V and J are TRBV7-9 and TRBJ1-5; D may be TRBD1 (5 bases). Per the germline V gene, CDR1 is SEHNR and CDR2 is FQNEAQ (reference sequence). The ends were cut back, 2 bases at V and 3 bases at J, with 8 bases in the middle. This CDR3 has 14 residues.

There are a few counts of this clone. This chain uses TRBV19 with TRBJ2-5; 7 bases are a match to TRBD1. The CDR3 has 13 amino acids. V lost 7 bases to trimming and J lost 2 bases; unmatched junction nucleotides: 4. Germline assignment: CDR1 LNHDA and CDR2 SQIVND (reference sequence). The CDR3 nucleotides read TGTGCCAGTAATACGGGACAGCAAGAGACCCAGTACTTC. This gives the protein CASNTGQQETQYF.

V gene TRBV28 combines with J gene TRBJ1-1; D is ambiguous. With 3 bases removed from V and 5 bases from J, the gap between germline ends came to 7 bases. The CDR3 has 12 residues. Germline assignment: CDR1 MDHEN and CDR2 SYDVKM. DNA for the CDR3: TGTGCCAGCAGTTTCGGCCAGACTGAAGCTTTCTTT. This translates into CASSFGQTEAFF.

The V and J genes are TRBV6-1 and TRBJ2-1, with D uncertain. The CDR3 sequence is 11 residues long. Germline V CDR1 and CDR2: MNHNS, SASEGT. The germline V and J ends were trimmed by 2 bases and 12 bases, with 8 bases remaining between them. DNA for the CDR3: TGTGCCAGCAGTGAATCGGCGTGGCAGTTCTTC. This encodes CASSESAWQFF.

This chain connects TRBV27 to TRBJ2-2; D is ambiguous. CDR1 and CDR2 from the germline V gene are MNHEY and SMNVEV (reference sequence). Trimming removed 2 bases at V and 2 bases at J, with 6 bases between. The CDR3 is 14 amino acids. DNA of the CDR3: TGTGCCAGCAGTTTAAGGGATAACACCGGGGAGCTGTTTTTT. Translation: CASSLRDNTGELFF.

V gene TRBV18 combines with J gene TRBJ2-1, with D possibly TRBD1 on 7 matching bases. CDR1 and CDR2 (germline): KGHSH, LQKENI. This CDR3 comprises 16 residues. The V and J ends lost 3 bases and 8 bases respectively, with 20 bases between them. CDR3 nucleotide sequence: TGTGCCAGCTCACCCCTAACGGTCAGGGGGGCGGATGAGCAGTTCTTC. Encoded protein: CASSPLTVRGADEQFF. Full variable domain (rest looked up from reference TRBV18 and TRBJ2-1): NAGVMQNPRHLVRRRGQEARLRCSPMKGHSHVYWYRQLPEEGLKFMVYLQKENIIDESGMPKERFSAEFPKEGPSILRIQQVVRGDSAAYFCASSPLTVRGADEQFFGPGTRLTVL.